This is a list of T cell receptor beta chains from one sample in a study of molecular identifiers for immune sequencing clone quantification. From the PCR reads, TCRdb called clonotypes with MiXCR, one entry per CDR3 protein. In the table there are about 640,000 distinct CDR3 sequences, 20% of which are singletons. The specimen sequenced was naive CD8+ T cells from blood, with Jurkat cell RNA spiked in. These receptors came from a human donor in good health. Some libraries in this study had Jurkat cell RNA spiked in. CDR3s leave out the opening cysteine and the closing phenylalanine or tryptophan. Each record gives: CDR3 length, V gene, CDR3 protein.

CDR3 length: 11; V gene: TRBV7-3; CDR3 protein: ASSLGGPNEQF
CDR3 length: 14; V gene: TRBV7-9; CDR3 protein: ASKDPGAGCTGELF
CDR3 length: 13; V gene: TRBV29-1; CDR3 protein: SVIRRGGSTDTQY
CDR3 length: 14; V gene: TRBV10-2; CDR3 protein: ASSAPAGRAAYEQY
CDR3 length: 12; V gene: TRBV7-9; CDR3 protein: ASRNAGPRNEQF
CDR3 length: 13; V gene: TRBV27; CDR3 protein: ASRLTSGYPDTQY
CDR3 length: 13; V gene: TRBV27; CDR3 protein: ASSPGTSGINEQF
CDR3 length: 12; V gene: TRBV7-9; CDR3 protein: ASSQGQGNNEQF
CDR3 length: 13; V gene: TRBV4-1; CDR3 protein: ASSQSRISNQPQH
CDR3 length: 12; V gene: TRBV3-1; CDR3 protein: ASSPTGQGDEQY
CDR3 length: 13; V gene: TRBV11-2; CDR3 protein: ASSFETAPSYEQY
CDR3 length: 13; V gene: TRBV5-5; CDR3 protein: ASSLDNLNTGELF
CDR3 length: 14; V gene: TRBV12-3/TRBV12-4; CDR3 protein: ASSLVAGGFTDTQY
CDR3 length: 14; V gene: TRBV12-3/TRBV12-4; CDR3 protein: ASSFDGGVRPDTQY
CDR3 length: 11; V gene: TRBV5-1; CDR3 protein: ASSFYAGDGYT
CDR3 length: 12; V gene: TRBV5-5; CDR3 protein: ASSFDRGTQRQH
CDR3 length: 13; V gene: TRBV19; CDR3 protein: ASSIGPDSYNEQF
CDR3 length: 12; V gene: TRBV12-3/TRBV12-4; CDR3 protein: ASSWTSGSDEQY
CDR3 length: 12; V gene: TRBV29-1; CDR3 protein: SVEGRGGPETQY
CDR3 length: 12; V gene: TRBV27; CDR3 protein: ASSFSGTSQPQH
CDR3 length: 9; V gene: TRBV12-3/TRBV12-4; CDR3 protein: ASSSDGELF
CDR3 length: 13; V gene: TRBV20-1; CDR3 protein: SARDIRGGTDTQY
CDR3 length: 13; V gene: TRBV27; CDR3 protein: ASSPRLSLNEKLF
CDR3 length: 14; V gene: TRBV12-3/TRBV12-4; CDR3 protein: ASRRGSETTWETQY
CDR3 length: 13; V gene: TRBV4-3; CDR3 protein: AGSQGGLYTGELF
CDR3 length: 14; V gene: TRBV30; CDR3 protein: AWSVQGQNSTDTQY
CDR3 length: 11; V gene: TRBV19; CDR3 protein: ASSIGVPDTQY
CDR3 length: 10; V gene: TRBV5-6; CDR3 protein: ASSLLIDTQY